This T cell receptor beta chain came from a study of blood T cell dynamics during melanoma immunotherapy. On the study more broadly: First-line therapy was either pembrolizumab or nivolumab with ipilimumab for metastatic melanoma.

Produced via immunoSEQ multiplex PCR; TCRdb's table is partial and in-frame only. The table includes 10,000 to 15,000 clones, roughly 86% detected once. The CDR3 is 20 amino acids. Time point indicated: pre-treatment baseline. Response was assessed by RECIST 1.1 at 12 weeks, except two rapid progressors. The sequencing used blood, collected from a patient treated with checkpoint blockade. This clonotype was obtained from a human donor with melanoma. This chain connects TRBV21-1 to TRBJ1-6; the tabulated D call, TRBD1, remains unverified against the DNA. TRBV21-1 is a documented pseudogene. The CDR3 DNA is TGTGCCAGCAGCCTGTTACTAGGACAGGGGACGAGCTCCTATAATTCACCCCTCCACTTT. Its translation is CASSLLLGQGTSSYNSPLHF.